Below, one T cell receptor beta chain is given with its context. Its antigen is not known. TCRdb analysed the 5' RACE reads with MiXCR anew, one entry per CDR3 protein. Of about 82,000 distinct CDR3 sequences listed, roughly 12% are singletons. These data come from a study of spatial heterogeneity in lung cancer. Study-wide findings and caveats: There were more appearances of ubiquitous expanded tumor TCRs in blood at resection than at follow-up.

The CDR3 totals 13 residues. V dropped 1 base and J dropped 2 bases, with 5 bases sitting between them. The germline V gene encodes CDR1 MNHNS and CDR2 SASEGT. Time point in this sample: sample taken at primary tumor resection. Unsorted tumor, nontumor lung tissue or cryopreserved PBMC supplied the whole RNA. Sequencing used PBMCs, obtained at surgery. This chain links TRBV6-1 with TRBJ2-5; unclear D gene. The sequence was obtained from a male donor with early-stage non-small cell lung cancer. CDR3 in DNA: TGTGCCAGCAGTGAAGGGCTTCAAGAGACCCAGTACTTC. This translates into CASSEGLQETQYF.